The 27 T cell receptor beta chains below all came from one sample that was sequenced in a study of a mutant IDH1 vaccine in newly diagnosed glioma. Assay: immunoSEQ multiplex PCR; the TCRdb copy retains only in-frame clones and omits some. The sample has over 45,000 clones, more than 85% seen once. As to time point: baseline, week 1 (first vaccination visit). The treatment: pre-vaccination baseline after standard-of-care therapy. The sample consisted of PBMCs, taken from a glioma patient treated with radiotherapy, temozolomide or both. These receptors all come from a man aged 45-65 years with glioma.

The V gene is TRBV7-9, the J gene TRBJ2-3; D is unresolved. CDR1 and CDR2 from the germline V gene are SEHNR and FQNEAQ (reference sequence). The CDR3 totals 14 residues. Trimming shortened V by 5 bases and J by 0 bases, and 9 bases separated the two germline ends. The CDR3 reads CASSQPISTDTQYF. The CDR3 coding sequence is TGTGCCAGCAGCCAACCCATCAGCACAGATACGCAGTATTTT.

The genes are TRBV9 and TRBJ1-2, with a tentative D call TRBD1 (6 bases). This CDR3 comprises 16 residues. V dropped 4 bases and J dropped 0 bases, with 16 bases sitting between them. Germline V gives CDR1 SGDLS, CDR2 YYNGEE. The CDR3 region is CASSKGGPNPNYGYTF. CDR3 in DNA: TGTGCCAGCAGCAAAGGGGGGCCAAACCCTAACTATGGCTACACCTTC. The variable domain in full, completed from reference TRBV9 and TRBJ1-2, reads DSGVTQTPKHLITATGQRVTLRCSPRSGDLSVYWYQQSLDQGLQFLIQYYNGEERAKGNILERFSAQQFPDLHSELNLSSLELGDSALYFCASSKGGPNPNYGYTFGSGTRLTVV.

Here the CDR3 reads CASTVFLGINQPQHF. DNA of the CDR3: TGTGCCAGTACGGTTTTTTTAGGTATCAATCAGCCCCAGCATTTT. The J gene is TRBJ1-5, the V gene TRBV19; D is unresolved. V lost 7 bases, J lost 3 bases, and 16 bases lay in between. This CDR3 has 15 amino acids. In germline, CDR1 is LNHDA, CDR2 SQIVND (reference sequence).

This chain's CDR3 is CASSELTGGRETQYF. In DNA form, the CDR3 reads TGTGCCAGCAGCGAACTTACAGGGGGCAGAGAGACCCAGTACTTC. The V gene is TRBV2, the J gene TRBJ2-5; 9 bases map to TRBD1. V was clipped by 6 bases and J by 4 bases; unmatched bases: 9. The CDR3 consists of 15 residues. Germline V gene lookup returns CDR1 SNHLY and CDR2 FYNNEI.

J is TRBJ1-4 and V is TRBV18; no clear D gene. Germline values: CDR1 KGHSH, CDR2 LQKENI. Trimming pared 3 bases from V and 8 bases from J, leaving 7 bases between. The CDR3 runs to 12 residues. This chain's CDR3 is CASSPGKEKLFF. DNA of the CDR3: TGTGCCAGCTCACCGGGGAAGGAAAAACTGTTTTTT.

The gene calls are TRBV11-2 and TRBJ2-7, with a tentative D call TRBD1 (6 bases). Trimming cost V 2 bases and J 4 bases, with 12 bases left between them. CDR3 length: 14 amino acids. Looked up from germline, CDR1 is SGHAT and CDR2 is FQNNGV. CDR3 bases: TGTGCCAGCAGCTTAAGTCAGGGGAAGTACGAGCAGTACTTC. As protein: CASSLSQGKYEQYF.

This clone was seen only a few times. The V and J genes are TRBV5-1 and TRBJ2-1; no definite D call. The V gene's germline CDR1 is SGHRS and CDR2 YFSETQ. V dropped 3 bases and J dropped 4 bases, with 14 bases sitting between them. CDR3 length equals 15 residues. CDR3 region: CASSSWPTGYNEQFF. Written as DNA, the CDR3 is TGCGCCAGCAGCTCGTGGCCAACCGGGTACAATGAGCAGTTCTTC.

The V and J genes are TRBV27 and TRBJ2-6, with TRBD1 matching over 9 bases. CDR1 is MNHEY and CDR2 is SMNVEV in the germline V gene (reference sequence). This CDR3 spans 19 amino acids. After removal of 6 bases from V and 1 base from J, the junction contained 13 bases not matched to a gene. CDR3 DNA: TGTGCCAGCAGCGCGGACCCCGGGACAGGGTATTCTGGGGCCAACGTCCTGACTTTC. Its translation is CASSADPGTGYSGANVLTF.

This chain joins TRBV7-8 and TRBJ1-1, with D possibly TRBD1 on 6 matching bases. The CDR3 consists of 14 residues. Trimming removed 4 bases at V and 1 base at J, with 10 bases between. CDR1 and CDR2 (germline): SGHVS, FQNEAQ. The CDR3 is CASSSGHPNTEAFF. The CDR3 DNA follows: TGTGCCAGCAGCTCGGGACACCCGAACACTGAAGCTTTCTTT.

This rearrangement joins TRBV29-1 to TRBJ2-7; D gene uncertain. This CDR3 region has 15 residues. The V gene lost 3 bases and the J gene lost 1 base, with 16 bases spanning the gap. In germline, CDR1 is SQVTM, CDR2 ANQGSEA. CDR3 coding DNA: TGCAGCGTTGATTTGCAGCAAGGCCAATCCTACGAGCAGTACTTC. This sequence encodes CSVDLQQGQSYEQYF.

The CDR3 coding sequence is TGTGCCAGCAGCTTATTAGCAGAGAGCTATGGCTACACCTTC. As protein: CASSLLAESYGYTF. This sequence joins TRBV7-9 and TRBJ1-2; D is ambiguous. CDR1 and CDR2 (germline): SEHNR, FQNEAQ (reference sequence). The CDR3 consists of 14 residues. Trimming pared 2 bases from V and 4 bases from J, leaving 11 bases between. The whole variable domain, remainder taken from reference TRBV7-9 and TRBJ1-2, is DTGVSQNPRHKITKRGQNVTFRCDPISEHNRLYWYRQTLGQGPEFLTYFQNEAQLEKSRLLSDRFSAERPKGSFSTLEIQRTEQGDSAMYLCASSLLAESYGYTFGSGTRLTVV.

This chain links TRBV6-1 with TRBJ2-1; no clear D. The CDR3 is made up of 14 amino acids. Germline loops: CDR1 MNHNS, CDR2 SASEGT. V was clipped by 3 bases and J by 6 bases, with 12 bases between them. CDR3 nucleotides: TGTGCCAGCAGTGAGGCGGCGGAATCCAATGAGCAGTTCTTC. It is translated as CASSEAAESNEQFF.

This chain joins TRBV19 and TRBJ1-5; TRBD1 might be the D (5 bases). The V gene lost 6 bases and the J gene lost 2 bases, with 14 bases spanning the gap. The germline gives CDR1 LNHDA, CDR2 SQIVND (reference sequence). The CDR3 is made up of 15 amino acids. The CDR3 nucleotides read TGTGCCAGTAGCTTTCGGGGGGAAGGCAATCAGCCCCAGCATTTT. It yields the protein CASSFRGEGNQPQHF. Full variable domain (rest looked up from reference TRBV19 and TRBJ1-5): DGGITQSPKYLFRKEGQNVTLSCEQNLNHDAMYWYRQDPGQGLRLIYYSQIVNDFQKGDIAEGYSVSREKKESFPLTVTSAQKNPTAFYLCASSFRGEGNQPQHFGDGTRLSIL.

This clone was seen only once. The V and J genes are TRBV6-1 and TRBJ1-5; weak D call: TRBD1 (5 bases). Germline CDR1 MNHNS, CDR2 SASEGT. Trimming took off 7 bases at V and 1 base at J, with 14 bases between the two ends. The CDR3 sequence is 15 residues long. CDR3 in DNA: TGTGCCAGCATCCGAACGGGACTGAGCAATCAGCCCCAGCATTTT. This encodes CASIRTGLSNQPQHF.

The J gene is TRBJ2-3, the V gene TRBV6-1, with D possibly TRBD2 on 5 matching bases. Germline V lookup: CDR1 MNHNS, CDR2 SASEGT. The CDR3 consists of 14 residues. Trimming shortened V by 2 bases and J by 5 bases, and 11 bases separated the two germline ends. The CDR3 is CASSETQLVDTQYF. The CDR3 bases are TGTGCCAGCAGTGAAACACAACTAGTAGATACGCAGTATTTT.

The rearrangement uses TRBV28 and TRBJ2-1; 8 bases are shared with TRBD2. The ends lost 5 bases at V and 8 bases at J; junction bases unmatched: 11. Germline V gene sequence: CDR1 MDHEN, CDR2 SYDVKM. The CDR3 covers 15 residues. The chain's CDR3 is CASSDREGHIDEQFF. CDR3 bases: TGTGCCAGCAGTGATCGGGAGGGCCATATAGATGAGCAGTTCTTC.

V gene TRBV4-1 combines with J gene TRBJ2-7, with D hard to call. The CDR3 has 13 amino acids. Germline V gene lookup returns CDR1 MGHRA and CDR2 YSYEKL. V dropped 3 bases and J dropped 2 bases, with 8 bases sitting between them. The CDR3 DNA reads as TGCGCCAGCAGCCAGCTGTATACCTACGAGCAGTACTTC. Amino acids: CASSQLYTYEQYF.

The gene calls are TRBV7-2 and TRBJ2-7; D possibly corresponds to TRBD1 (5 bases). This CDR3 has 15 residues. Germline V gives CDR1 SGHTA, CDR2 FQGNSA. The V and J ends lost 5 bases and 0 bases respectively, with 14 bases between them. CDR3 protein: CASSPSGAISYEQYF. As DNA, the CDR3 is TGTGCCAGCAGCCCAAGTGGGGCGATCTCCTACGAGCAGTACTTC. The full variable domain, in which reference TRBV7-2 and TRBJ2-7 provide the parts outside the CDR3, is GAGVSQSPSNKVTEKGKDVELRCDPISGHTALYWYRQSLGQGLEFLIYFQGNSAPDKSGLPSDRFSAERTGGSVSTLTIQRTQQEDSAVYLCASSPSGAISYEQYFGPGTRLTVT.

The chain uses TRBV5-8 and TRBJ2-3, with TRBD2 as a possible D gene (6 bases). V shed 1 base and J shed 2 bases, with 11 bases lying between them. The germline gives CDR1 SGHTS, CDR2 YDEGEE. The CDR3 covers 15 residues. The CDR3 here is CASSLSGRDTDTQYF. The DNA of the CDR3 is TGTGCCAGCAGCTTGTCCGGGCGGGACACAGATACGCAGTATTTT.

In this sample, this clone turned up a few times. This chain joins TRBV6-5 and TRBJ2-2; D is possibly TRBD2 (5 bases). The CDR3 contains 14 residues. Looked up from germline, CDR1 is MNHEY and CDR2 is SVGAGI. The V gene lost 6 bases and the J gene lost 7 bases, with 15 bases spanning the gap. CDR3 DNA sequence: TGTGCCAGCAGCTACCGCCGGGGAAACGGGGAGCTGTTTTTT. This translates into CASSYRRGNGELFF.

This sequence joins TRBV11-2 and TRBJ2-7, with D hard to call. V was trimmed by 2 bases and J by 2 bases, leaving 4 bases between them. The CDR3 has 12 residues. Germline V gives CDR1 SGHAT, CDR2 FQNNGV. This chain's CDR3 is CASSLFPYEQYF. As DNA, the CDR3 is TGTGCCAGCAGCTTATTCCCCTACGAGCAGTACTTC.

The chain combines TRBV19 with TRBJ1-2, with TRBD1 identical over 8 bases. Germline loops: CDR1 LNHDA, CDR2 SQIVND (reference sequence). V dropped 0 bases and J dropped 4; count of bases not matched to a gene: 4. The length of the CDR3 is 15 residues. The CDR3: CASSIEPDRGYGYTF. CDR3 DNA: TGTGCCAGTAGTATAGAACCCGACAGGGGCTATGGCTACACCTTC.

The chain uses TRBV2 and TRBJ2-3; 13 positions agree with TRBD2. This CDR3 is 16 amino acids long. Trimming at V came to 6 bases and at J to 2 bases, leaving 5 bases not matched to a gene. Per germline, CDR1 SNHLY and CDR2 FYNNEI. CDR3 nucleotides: TGTGCCAGCAGGAGGACTAGCGGGGGCTCCACAGATACGCAGTATTTT. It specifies CASRRTSGGSTDTQYF.

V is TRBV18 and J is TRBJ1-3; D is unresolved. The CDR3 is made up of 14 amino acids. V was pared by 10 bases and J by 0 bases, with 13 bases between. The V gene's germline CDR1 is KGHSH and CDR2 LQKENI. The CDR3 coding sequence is TGTGCCACCTTTGGACGGCTCTCTGGAAACACCATATATTTT. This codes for CATFGRLSGNTIYF. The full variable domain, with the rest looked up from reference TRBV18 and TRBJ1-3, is NAGVMQNPRHLVRRRGQEARLRCSPMKGHSHVYWYRQLPEEGLKFMVYLQKENIIDESGMPKERFSAEFPKEGPSILRIQQVVRGDSAAYFCATFGRLSGNTIYFGEGSWLTVV.

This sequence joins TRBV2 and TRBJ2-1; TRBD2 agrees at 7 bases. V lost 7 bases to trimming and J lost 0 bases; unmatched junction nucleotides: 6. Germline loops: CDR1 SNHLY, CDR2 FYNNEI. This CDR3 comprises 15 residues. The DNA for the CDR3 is TGTGCCAGCAAGCTAGCGGATCGCTCCTACAATGAGCAGTTCTTC. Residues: CASKLADRSYNEQFF.

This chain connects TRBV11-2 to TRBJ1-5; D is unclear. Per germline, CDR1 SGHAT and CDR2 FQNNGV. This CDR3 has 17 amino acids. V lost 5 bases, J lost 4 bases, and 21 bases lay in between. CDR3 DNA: TGTGCCAGCAGCCCCCGCCCAATAGGGCTGGGGAATCAGCCCCAGCATTTT. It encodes CASSPRPIGLGNQPQHF.

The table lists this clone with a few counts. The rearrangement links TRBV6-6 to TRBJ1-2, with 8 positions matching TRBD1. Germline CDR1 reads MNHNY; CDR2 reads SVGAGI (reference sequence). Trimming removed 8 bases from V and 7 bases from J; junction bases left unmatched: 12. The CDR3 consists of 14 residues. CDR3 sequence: CASYPTGAPGGYTF. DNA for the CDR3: TGTGCCAGCTACCCGACAGGGGCTCCAGGTGGCTACACCTTC.